The clone carrying this T cell receptor beta chain occurred once. Its antigen is still unknown. Deletions cut 4 bases from V and 0 bases from J, with 16 bases between. The CDR3 covers 17 residues. Germline V CDR1 and CDR2: LGHNA, YNFKEQ. Method: immunoSEQ multiplex PCR; TCRdb's copy keeps in-frame clones and lacks some. Of approximately 50,000 clones in the sample, around nine tenths were seen once. The record originates from a study of glioma-infiltrating T cells after dendritic cell vaccination. Overall study context: Dendritic cell vaccine was injected intradermally three times, biweekly.

Study-wide results and limits: Longer survival after dendritic cell vaccination followed higher pretreatment TIL content.

As for time point: after dendritic cell vaccination, including at tumor progression/relapse. No glioblastoma patient carried an isocitrate dehydrogenase mutation. The chain combines TRBV4-2 with TRBJ2-1; maybe TRBD2 (5 bases). The sequence was obtained from a human donor with glioblastoma. The specimen comprised blood, sampled after dendritic cell vaccination. The CDR3 sequence: CASSRELGISSYNEQFF. The CDR3, as DNA: TGTGCCAGCAGCCGCGAACTAGGGATAAGCTCCTACAATGAGCAGTTCTTC.